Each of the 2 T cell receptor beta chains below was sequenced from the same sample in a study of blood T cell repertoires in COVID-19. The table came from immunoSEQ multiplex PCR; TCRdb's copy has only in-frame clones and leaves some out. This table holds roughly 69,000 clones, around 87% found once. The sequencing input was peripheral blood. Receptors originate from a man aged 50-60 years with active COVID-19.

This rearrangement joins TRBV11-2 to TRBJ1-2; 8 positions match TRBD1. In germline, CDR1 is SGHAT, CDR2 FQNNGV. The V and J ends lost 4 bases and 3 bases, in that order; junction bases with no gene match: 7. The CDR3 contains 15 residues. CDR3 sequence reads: CASSSSQGADYGYTF. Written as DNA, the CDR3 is TGTGCCAGCAGCTCCAGTCAGGGGGCGGACTATGGCTACACCTTC.

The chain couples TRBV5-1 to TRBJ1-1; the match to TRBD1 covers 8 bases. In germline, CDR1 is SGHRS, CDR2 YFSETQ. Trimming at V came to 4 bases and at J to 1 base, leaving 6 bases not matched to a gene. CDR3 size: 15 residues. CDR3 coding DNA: TGCGCCAGCAGCCTTCCTGGGACAGGGAACACTGAAGCTTTCTTT. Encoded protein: CASSLPGTGNTEAFF.